The entry below describes one TCR beta chain. Its antigen is not known. Uncontrolled infection, other autoimmune disease, pregnancy and lactation each barred patients from inclusion. This specimen comes from a study of T cells in Graves' hyperthyroidism and ophthalmopathy. General observations from the study: Expanded thyroid clonotypes (above 0.001) were mostly also found in blood.

V shed 0 bases and J shed 8 bases, with 6 bases lying between them. CDR1 LGHNA and CDR2 YNFKEQ come from the germline V gene. The CDR3 loop spans 12 amino acids. RNA transcripts yielded amplified TCR beta CDR3 regions. Initially, a first-round RT-PCR of the TCR CDR3 employed the HTBI primer set. TCRdb recomputed calls from the multiplex PCR reads with MiXCR, one row per CDR3 protein. The table includes about 400,000 distinct CDR3 sequences, 15% to 18% detected once. Source material: blood. J is TRBJ2-3 and V is TRBV4-2, with D unresolved. This sequence was found in a woman under 30 with Graves' hyperthyroidism. The CDR3: CASSQELSTQYF. As DNA, the CDR3 is TGTGCCAGCAGCCAAGAACTAAGTACGCAGTATTTT.